The rows below give T cell receptor beta chains drawn from one sample of a study of human T cells and chemical hapten exposure. MiXCR was run by TCRdb on the RACE reads, yielding one entry per CDR3 protein. The table has around 300,000 distinct CDR3 sequences, around 5% seen once; the top ten hold around 8.6%. The material sequenced was whole blood, taken in connection with sensitization to the hapten diphenylcyclopropenone (DPC). The receptors were sampled from a woman between 18 and 30 years old with alopecia areata. Some clones in this sample may be carry-over from other donors' samples. Each CDR3 is given with its conserved first and last residue. D genes are given only for firm matches. Only some rows state a clone size, as once, few, many or a class for expanded clones.

j_call v_call clone_size d_call cdr3_length cdr3_aa cdr3_nt
TRBJ1-4 TRBV6-2/TRBV6-3 NA TRBD1 14 CASSSGQALEKLFF TGTGCCAGCAGTTCGGGACAGGCACTAGAAAAACTGTTTTTT
TRBJ1-1 TRBV6-2/TRBV6-3 NA TRBD1 16 CASSCDRAYMNTEAFF TGTGCCAGCAGTTGTGACAGGGCTTATATGAACACTGAAGCTTTCTTT
TRBJ2-3 TRBV27 many NA 15 CASSPGTGYTDTQYF TGTGCCAGCAGTCCCGGAACGGGGTACACAGATACGCAGTATTTT
TRBJ2-7 TRBV12-3/TRBV12-4 NA NA 13 CASRADSSYEQYF TGTGCCAGCAGAGCGGACAGCTCCTACGAGCAGTACTTC
TRBJ1-2 TRBV12-3/TRBV12-4 many TRBD1 14 CASSWGQHHYGYTF TGTGCCAGCAGTTGGGGACAGCACCACTATGGCTACACCTTC
TRBJ1-2 TRBV18 NA NA 13 CASSTSTSDGYTF TGTGCCAGCTCCACAAGTACATCAGATGGCTACACCTTC
TRBJ2-5 TRBV4-3 many NA 16 CASSQDMMGGLETQYF TGCGCCAGCAGCCAAGATATGATGGGGGGGCTAGAGACCCAGTACTTC
TRBJ1-5 TRBV12-3/TRBV12-4 many NA 13 CASSYALNQPQHF TGTGCCAGCAGTTACGCCCTCAATCAGCCCCAGCATTTT
TRBJ2-7 TRBV7-7 many NA 15 CASSLGAGALDEQYF TGTGCTAGCAGCTTAGGGGCAGGGGCACTCGACGAGCAGTACTTC
TRBJ2-5 TRBV11-3 NA NA 14 CASSLDPSQETQYF TGTGCCAGCAGCCTGGACCCTAGCCAAGAGACCCAGTACTTC
TRBJ1-4 TRBV20-1 many TRBD1 13 CSAPVTGAGKLFF TGCAGTGCCCCAGTTACAGGGGCGGGAAAACTGTTTTTT
TRBJ2-1 TRBV3-1 NA TRBD2 19 CASSRSGLAGGSSYNEQFF TGTGCCAGCAGCCGAAGTGGGCTAGCGGGGGGGAGCTCCTACAATGAGCAGTTCTTC
TRBJ1-2 TRBV19 few NA 13 CASSRKTGYGYTF TGTGCCAGTAGTAGAAAAACGGGCTATGGCTACACCTTC
TRBJ2-7 TRBV24-1 few NA 14 CATSDFEGNNEQYF TGTGCCACCAGTGATTTTGAAGGGAACAACGAGCAGTACTTC
TRBJ1-6 TRBV7-2 many NA 16 CASSLARAGNNSPLHF TGTGCCAGCAGCTTAGCAAGGGCGGGGAATAATTCACCCCTCCACTTT
TRBJ2-3 TRBV20-1 many TRBD2 14 CSSTSGGALGTQYF TGCAGTTCCACCAGCGGGGGGGCCTTGGGTACGCAGTATTTT
TRBJ1-2 TRBV27 many NA 13 CASSYGGFWGYTF TGTGCCAGCAGCTATGGGGGGTTCTGGGGCTACACCTTC
TRBJ2-6 TRBV10-2 many TRBD1 16 CASSPGQGSGANVLTF TGCGCCAGCAGCCCGGGACAGGGTTCTGGGGCCAACGTCCTGACTTTC
TRBJ1-1 TRBV28 NA NA 14 CASRPDSLNTEAFF TGTGCCAGCCGCCCGGACAGCTTGAACACTGAAGCTTTCTTT
TRBJ1-2 TRBV20-1 many NA 15 CSATGTDDQLYGYTF TGCAGTGCTACCGGGACGGACGATCAACTCTATGGCTACACCTTC
TRBJ1-1 TRBV5-4 NA NA 15 CASSFSGSMNTEAFF TGTGCCAGCAGCTTCTCAGGGTCCATGAACACTGAAGCTTTCTTT
TRBJ2-7 TRBV20-1 few NA 13 CSARIRSSYEQYF TGCAGTGCTAGGATACGTAGCTCCTACGAGCAGTACTTC
TRBJ2-1 TRBV27 few NA 13 CASSLKGSNEQFF TGTGCCAGCAGTTTGAAGGGTAGCAATGAGCAGTTCTTC
TRBJ1-5 TRBV12-3/TRBV12-4 many NA 17 CASSLMSSSISNQPQHF TGTGCCAGCAGTTTAATGTCGTCCAGTATTAGCAATCAGCCCCAGCATTTT
TRBJ1-1 TRBV5-1 few NA 15 CASSLYGSLSTEAFF TGCGCCAGCAGCTTGTACGGCAGCTTAAGCACTGAAGCTTTCTTT
TRBJ1-1 TRBV7-2 NA TRBD1 15 CASSLVPGGNTEAFF TGTGCCAGCAGCTTAGTCCCAGGGGGGAACACTGAAGCTTTCTTT
TRBJ1-1 TRBV7-8 many NA 14 CASSPNGGGTEAFF TGTGCCAGCAGCCCCAATGGGGGGGGGACTGAAGCTTTCTTT
TRBJ2-5 TRBV7-3 NA TRBD2 14 CASSLTGGSETQYF TGTGCCAGCAGCTTAACGGGGGGGTCAGAGACCCAGTACTTC
TRBJ1-5 TRBV6-5 few TRBD1 16 CASRGTGTLGNQPQHF TGTGCCAGCAGGGGGACAGGGACTTTGGGCAATCAGCCCCAGCATTTT
TRBJ2-6 TRBV2 few NA 16 CASSRDQPPGANVLTF TGTGCCAGCAGCAGGGACCAGCCCCCTGGGGCCAACGTCCTGACTTTC
TRBJ2-3 TRBV4-3 many NA 13 CASSQESLDTQYF TGCGCCAGCAGCCAAGAGTCCCTAGATACGCAGTATTTT
TRBJ2-3 TRBV10-3 NA NA 16 CAIRSGLDLGTDTQYF TGTGCCATCAGATCCGGACTCGATCTTGGCACAGATACGCAGTATTTT
TRBJ1-4 TRBV5-1 many NA 17 CASSLEGRGGTNEKLFF TGCGCCAGCAGCTTGGAGGGCAGGGGAGGAACTAATGAAAAACTGTTTTTT
TRBJ2-3 TRBV12-3/TRBV12-4 few NA 12 CASSYAGTPPYF TGTGCCAGCAGTTATGCCGGGACGCCGCCGTATTTT
TRBJ2-2 TRBV18 NA NA 13 CASSPRPAGELFF TGTGCCAGCTCACCCAGGCCCGCCGGGGAGCTGTTTTTT
TRBJ2-1 TRBV4-2 NA NA 15 CASSLDKGPYNEQFF TGTGCCAGCAGCCTGGATAAGGGACCCTACAATGAGCAGTTCTTC
TRBJ1-4 TRBV20-1 few TRBD1 16 CSARDPRGPSNEKLFF TGCAGTGCTAGAGATCCCAGGGGGCCGAGTAATGAAAAACTGTTTTTT
TRBJ2-3 TRBV6-6 many NA 14 CASRSGLLTDTQYF TGTGCCAGCCGGTCTGGACTGCTCACAGATACGCAGTATTTT
TRBJ1-1 TRBV14 few TRBD1 16 CASSPLRTGMNTEAFF TGTGCCAGCAGCCCCCTTCGGACAGGGATGAACACTGAAGCTTTCTTT
TRBJ2-5 TRBV5-1 many TRBD2 15 CASSMLTSGQETQYF TGCGCCAGCAGCATGTTGACTAGCGGCCAAGAGACCCAGTACTTC
TRBJ2-3 TRBV7-2 many NA 12 CASSRATDTQYF TGTGCCAGCAGCCGTGCCACAGATACGCAGTATTTT
TRBJ1-2 TRBV7-2 many NA 14 CASSREVRYYGYTF TGTGCCAGCAGCCGAGAGGTCCGATACTATGGCTACACCTTC
TRBJ2-1 TRBV5-1 many NA 15 CASSLETGRYNEQFF TGCGCCAGCAGCCTGGAGACAGGCCGCTACAATGAGCAGTTCTTC
TRBJ2-3 TRBV7-2 many NA 12 CASSRVPDTQYF TGTGCCAGCAGCAGGGTCCCAGATACGCAGTATTTT
TRBJ1-1 TRBV29-1 many TRBD1 13 CSVTGTVNTEAFF TGCAGCGTCACCGGGACAGTCAACACTGAAGCTTTCTTT
TRBJ1-1 TRBV20-1 few NA 12 CSAPKGGTEAFF TGCAGTGCTCCCAAGGGGGGGACTGAAGCTTTCTTT
TRBJ2-6 TRBV9 few NA 19 CASSIQTGPLSSGANVLTF TGTGCCAGCAGCATACAGACAGGCCCTTTAAGCTCTGGGGCCAACGTCCTGACTTTC
TRBJ1-3 TRBV7-9 few TRBD1 13 CASSPGQGDTIYF TGTGCCAGCAGCCCTGGACAGGGAGACACCATATATTTT
TRBJ2-2 TRBV3-1 NA TRBD2 17 CASLRLADRDNTGELFF TGTGCCAGCTTGCGACTAGCCGATAGAGATAACACCGGGGAGCTGTTTTTT
TRBJ1-2 TRBV28 many NA 14 CASSLSLTNYGYTF TGTGCCAGCAGTTTAAGCTTAACGAACTATGGCTACACCTTC
TRBJ1-5 TRBV27 many NA 16 CASSRTAWESNQPQHF TGTGCCAGCAGTCGGACAGCCTGGGAGAGCAATCAGCCCCAGCATTTT
TRBJ1-2 TRBV9 NA NA 15 CASSVEDGANYGYTF TGTGCCAGCAGCGTAGAAGACGGTGCTAACTATGGCTACACCTTC